The T cell receptor beta chain described here comes from a study of shared T cell receptors in the human thymus (dated by TCRdb to 2020 to 2022). In the study overall: The study investigated the way shared, self-reactive T-cell receptor alpha chains are produced in the human thymus.

V is trimmed back by 2 bases and J by 6 bases, and the junction contains 5 bases that no gene match accounts for. Taken from cysteine to phenylalanine, the CDR3 has 14 residues. The entry retains the CDR3 DNA only, 42 bases that are in frame from base 1. CDR1 and CDR2 are read off the germline V gene (reference sequence) as GTSNPN and SVGIG. Library preparation employed the immunoSEQ multiplex PCR assay. TCRdb re-hosts the immuneACCESS table, in-frame sequences only. Its copies lack some clones; in the studies checked, an unresolved V gene accounts for under half of them, and the cause for the rest is not known. Counted in this sample were about 500,000 clones; around 82% of them appeared once. The ten largest clones represent about 0.013% of the sample. Of note for this clone: The specificity of this receptor is unknown. There are no base qualities to consult, and no much larger clone falls within one base.

The data were also submitted as part of a second study, on human thymus T cells. Per the second study: Immunologically healthy infants undergoing open corrective cardiac surgery for congenital heart defects in Finland were used as donors. Thymus tissue was obtained as surgical resects removed during corrective cardiac surgery. Usage of V and J gene segments appeared to be biased in both the thymic and the peripheral blood repertoires. Highly overlapping thymic TCR repertoires among unrelated individuals were reported in the related research. The study characterized TCR alpha and beta repertoires from eight infant thymus samples and a few related peripheral blood samples. The infant donors were about 7 to 250 days old, and the cohort included roughly six males and two females. After being mechanically released from the tissue, thymocytes were kept at -70 degrees C in pellets of 10-30 million cells. Genomic DNA was extracted from frozen cell pellets with a QIAsymphony instrument. TCRB and TCRAD loci were amplified from a standardized quantity of quality-controlled genomic DNA using the immunoSEQ multiplex PCR assay. The amplicons covered the V(D)J region and were long enough to include the CDR3 and to identify the V and J genes. The amplicons were sequenced on an Illumina platform via the commercial immunoSEQ service. Primer bias and sequencing errors were corrected as previously described, and TCRAD and TCRB were defined on the basis of the IMGT database. immunoSEQ Analyzer 3.0 and VDJTools were used for repertoire analysis, which covered basic statistics, V/J segment usage, diversity estimates, rarefaction and pairwise overlap. Diversity was estimated using the Chao1, ChaoE, Efron-Thisted, Shannon and inverse Simpson indices, and was also estimated on datasets down-sampled to the size of the smallest sample. For repertoire overlap, CDR3 nucleotide sequence, V gene and J gene had to match strictly, and clustering was done by Jaccard-based multidimensional scaling. On average, thymus samples gave roughly 800,000 unique TCRB clonotypes, whereas blood samples gave 80,000 to 85,000.

The sequenced material came from thymocytes. This chain is built from TRBV30 and TRBJ2-2; 8 bases in the middle match TRBD2. This TCR came from a boy younger than two with a congenital heart defect. Donor details come from another sample of the same person, matched by shared clones. At the DNA level, the sequence is TGTGCCTGGAGTCAAGCGGGAGAAGCCGGGGAGCTGTTTTTT. This encodes CAWSQAGEAGELFF.